The present T cell receptor beta chain was sequenced within a study of CD8 T cells in ankylosing spondylitis. TCRdb reanalysed the 5' RACE reads using MiXCR and keeps one entry per CDR3 protein. The sample has 220,000 or so distinct CDR3 sequences, under 12% seen once; the top ten hold over 20%. This clonotype was counted between two and nine times. The CDR3 consists of 15 residues. V shed 5 bases, J shed 10 bases, and the junction held 8 bases outside the gene matches. CDR1 is MNHEY, CDR2 SMNVEV, per germline (reference sequence). The source material was blood, either unsorted or a sorted T cell fraction (not recorded which). The receptor was derived from a male donor with ankylosing spondylitis or in good health (not recorded which). The chain employs TRBV27 and TRBJ2-1; 13 positions agree with TRBD2. CDR3 sequence reads: CASSVTSGGPKEQFF. DNA of the CDR3: TGTGCCAGCAGTGTGACTAGCGGGGGGCCCAAGGAGCAGTTCTTC.